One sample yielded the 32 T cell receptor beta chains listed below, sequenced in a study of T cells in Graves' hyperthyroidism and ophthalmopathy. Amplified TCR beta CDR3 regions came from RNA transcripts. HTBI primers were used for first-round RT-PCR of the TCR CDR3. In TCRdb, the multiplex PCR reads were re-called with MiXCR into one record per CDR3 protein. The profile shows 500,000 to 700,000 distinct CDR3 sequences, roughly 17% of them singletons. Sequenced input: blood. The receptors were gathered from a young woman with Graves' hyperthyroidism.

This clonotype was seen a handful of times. The CDR3 bases are TGCAGCGTTGGACAGGGGGCAGATACGCAGTATTTT. Amino acids: CSVGQGADTQYF. This chain joins TRBV29-1 and TRBJ2-3; 9 bases match TRBD1. The CDR3 sequence is 12 residues long. Germline V gene sequence: CDR1 SQVTM, CDR2 ANQGSEA. V lost 4 bases to trimming and J lost 4 bases; unmatched junction nucleotides: 0.

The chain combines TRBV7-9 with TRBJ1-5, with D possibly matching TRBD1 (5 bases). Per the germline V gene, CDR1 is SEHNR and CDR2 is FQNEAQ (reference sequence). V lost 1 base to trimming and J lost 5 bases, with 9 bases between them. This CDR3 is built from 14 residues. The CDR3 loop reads CASSLDGGDQPQHF. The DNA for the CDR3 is TGTGCCAGCAGCTTAGATGGGGGGGATCAGCCCCAGCATTTT.

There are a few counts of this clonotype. CDR3 protein: CASSVEGRGLRGPYNEQFF. The CDR3 DNA reads TGTGCCAGCAGCGTAGAGGGGCGGGGTCTGCGGGGCCCCTACAATGAGCAGTTCTTC. The J gene is TRBJ2-1, the V gene TRBV9; perhaps TRBD2 as D (6 bases). The V and J ends lost 0 bases and 2 bases respectively, with 21 bases between them. This CDR3 has 19 amino acids. The germline V gene encodes CDR1 SGDLS and CDR2 YYNGEE.

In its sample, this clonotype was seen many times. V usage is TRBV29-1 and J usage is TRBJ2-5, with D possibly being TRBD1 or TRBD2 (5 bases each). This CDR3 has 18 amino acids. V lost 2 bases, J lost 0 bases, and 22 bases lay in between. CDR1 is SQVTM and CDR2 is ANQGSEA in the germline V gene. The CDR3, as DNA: TGCAGCGTTGAATTCCTGTCACTCAGAGGGGCATACCAAGAGACCCAGTACTTC. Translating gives CSVEFLSLRGAYQETQYF.

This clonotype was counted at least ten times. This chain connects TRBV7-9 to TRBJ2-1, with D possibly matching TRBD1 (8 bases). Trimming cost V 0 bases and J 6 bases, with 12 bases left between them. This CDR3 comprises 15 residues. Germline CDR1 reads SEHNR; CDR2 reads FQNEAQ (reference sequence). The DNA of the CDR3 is TGTGCCAGCAGCTTAGCCACAGGGGGGGGCAATGAGCAGTTCTTC. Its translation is CASSLATGGGNEQFF.

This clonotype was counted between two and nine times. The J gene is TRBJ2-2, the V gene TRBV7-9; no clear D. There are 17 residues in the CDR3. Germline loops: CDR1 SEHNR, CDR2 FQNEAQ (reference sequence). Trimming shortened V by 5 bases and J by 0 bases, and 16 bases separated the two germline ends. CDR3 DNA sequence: TGTGCCAGCAGCCTAGAGATGAGGATTCCGAACACCGGGGAGCTGTTTTTT. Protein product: CASSLEMRIPNTGELFF.

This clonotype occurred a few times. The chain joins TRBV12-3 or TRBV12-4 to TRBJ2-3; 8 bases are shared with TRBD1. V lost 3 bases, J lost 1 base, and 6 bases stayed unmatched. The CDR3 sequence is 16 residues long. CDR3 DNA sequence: TGTGCCAGCAGTTTCTCGACAGGGGCTGGCACAGATACGCAGTATTTT. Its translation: CASSFSTGAGTDTQYF.

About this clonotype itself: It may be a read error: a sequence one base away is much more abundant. The CDR3 DNA reads TGTGCCGGCAGACAGAAGACAGGGTCTAACTATGGCTACACCTTC. This sequence encodes CAGRQKTGSNYGYTF. The chain has TRBV27 and TRBJ1-2; 7 bases align to TRBD1. Germline V gene sequence: CDR1 MNHEY, CDR2 SMNVEV (reference sequence). The CDR3 runs to 15 residues.

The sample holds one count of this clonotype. This CDR3 reads CASSLSRGMGTDTQYF. CDR3 bases: TGTGCCAGCAGTTTAAGCAGGGGAATGGGCACAGATACGCAGTATTTT. This chain joins TRBV28 and TRBJ2-3; the D gene is possibly TRBD1 (6 bases). From germline, CDR1 is MDHEN and CDR2 SYDVKM. CDR3 size: 16 residues. The V gene lost 2 bases and the J gene lost 1 base, with 13 bases spanning the gap.

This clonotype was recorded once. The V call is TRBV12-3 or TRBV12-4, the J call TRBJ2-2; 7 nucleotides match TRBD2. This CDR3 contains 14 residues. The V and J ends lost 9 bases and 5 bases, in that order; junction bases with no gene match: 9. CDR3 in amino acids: CASVPGLPTGELFF. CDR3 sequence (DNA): TGTGCCAGTGTACCGGGACTACCAACCGGGGAGCTGTTTTTT.

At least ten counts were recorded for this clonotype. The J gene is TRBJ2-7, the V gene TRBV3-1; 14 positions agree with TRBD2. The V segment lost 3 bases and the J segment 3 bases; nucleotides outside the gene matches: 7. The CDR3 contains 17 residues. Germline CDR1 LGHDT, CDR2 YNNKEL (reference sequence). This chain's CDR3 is CASSHETSGRAYYEQYF. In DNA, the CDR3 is TGTGCCAGCAGCCACGAGACTAGCGGGAGGGCCTACTACGAGCAGTACTTC.

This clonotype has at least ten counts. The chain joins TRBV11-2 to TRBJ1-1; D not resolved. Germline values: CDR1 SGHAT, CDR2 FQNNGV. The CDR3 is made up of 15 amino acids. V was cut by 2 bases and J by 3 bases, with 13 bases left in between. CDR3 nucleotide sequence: TGTGCCAGCAGCTTAATAATGGGCGGCGACACTGAAGCTTTCTTT. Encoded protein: CASSLIMGGDTEAFF.

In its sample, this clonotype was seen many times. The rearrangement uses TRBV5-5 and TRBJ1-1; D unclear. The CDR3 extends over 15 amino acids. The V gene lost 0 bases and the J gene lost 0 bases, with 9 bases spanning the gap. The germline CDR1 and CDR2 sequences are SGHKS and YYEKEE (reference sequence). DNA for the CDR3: TGTGCCAGCAGCTTGGGGGTGGCTTTGAACACTGAAGCTTTCTTT. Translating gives CASSLGVALNTEAFF.

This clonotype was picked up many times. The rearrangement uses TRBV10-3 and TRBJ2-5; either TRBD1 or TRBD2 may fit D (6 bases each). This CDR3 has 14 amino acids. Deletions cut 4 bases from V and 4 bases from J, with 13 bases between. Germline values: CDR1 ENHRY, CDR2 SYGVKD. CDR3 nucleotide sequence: TGTGCCATCAGTGCCCGGGGGCCCACAGAGACCCAGTACTTC. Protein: CAISARGPTETQYF.

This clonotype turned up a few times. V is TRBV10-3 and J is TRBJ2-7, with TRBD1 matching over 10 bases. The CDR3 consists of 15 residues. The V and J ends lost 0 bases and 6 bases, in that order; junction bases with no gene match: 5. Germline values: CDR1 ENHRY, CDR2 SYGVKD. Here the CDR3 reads CAISESGTGVTEQYF. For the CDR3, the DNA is TGTGCCATCAGTGAGTCGGGGACAGGGGTCACCGAGCAGTACTTC.

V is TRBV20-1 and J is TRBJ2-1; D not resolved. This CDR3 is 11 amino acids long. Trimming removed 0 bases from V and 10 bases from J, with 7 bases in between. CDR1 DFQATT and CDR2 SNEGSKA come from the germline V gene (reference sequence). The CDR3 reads CSAREDAEQFF. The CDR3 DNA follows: TGCAGTGCTAGAGAAGATGCCGAGCAGTTCTTC.

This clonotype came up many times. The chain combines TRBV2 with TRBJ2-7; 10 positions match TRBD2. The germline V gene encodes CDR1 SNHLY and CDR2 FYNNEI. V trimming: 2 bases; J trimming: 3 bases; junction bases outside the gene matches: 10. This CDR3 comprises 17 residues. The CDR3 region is CASSENRPSGRNYEQYF. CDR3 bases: TGTGCCAGCAGTGAAAACCGTCCTAGCGGGAGAAACTACGAGCAGTACTTC.

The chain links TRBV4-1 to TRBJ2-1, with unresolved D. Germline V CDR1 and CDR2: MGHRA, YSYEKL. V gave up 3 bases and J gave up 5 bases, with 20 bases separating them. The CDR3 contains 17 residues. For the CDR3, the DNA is TGCGCCAGCAGCCAGCAGGTAGTGGATCTTTCGAACAATGAGCAGTTCTTC. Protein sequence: CASSQQVVDLSNNEQFF.

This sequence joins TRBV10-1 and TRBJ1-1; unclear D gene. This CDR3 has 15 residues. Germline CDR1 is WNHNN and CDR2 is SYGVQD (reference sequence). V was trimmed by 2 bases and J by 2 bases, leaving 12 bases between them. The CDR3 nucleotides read TGCGCCAGCAGTGAGCTCGGGGAACCTAACACTGAAGCTTTCTTT. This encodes CASSELGEPNTEAFF.

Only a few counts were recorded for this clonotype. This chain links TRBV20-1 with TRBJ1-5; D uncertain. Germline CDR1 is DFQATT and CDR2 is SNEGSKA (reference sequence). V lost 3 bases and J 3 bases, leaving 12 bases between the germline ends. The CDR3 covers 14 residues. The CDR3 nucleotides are TGCAGTGCTAGTGGTACGGGAGACAATCAGCCCCAGCATTTT. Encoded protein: CSASGTGDNQPQHF.

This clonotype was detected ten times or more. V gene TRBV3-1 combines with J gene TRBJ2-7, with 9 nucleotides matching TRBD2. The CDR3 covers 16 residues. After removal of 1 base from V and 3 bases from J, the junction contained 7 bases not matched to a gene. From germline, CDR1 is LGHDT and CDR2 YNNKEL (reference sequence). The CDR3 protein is CASSQGLGLAVYEQYF. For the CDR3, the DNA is TGTGCCAGCAGCCAAGGATTGGGACTAGCCGTCTACGAGCAGTACTTC.

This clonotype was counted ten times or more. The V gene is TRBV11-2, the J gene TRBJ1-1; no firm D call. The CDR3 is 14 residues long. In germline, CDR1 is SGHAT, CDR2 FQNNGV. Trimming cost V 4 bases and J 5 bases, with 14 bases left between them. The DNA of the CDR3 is TGTGCCAGCAGCTCTGAAACGGGGAGAACTGAAGCTTTCTTT. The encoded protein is CASSSETGRTEAFF.

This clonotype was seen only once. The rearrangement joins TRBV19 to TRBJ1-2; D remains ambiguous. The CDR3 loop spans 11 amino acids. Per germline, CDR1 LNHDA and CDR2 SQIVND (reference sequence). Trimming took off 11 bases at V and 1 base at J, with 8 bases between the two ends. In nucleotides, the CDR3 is TGTGCCGCGGACGGTAACTATGGCTACACCTTC. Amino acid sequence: CAADGNYGYTF.

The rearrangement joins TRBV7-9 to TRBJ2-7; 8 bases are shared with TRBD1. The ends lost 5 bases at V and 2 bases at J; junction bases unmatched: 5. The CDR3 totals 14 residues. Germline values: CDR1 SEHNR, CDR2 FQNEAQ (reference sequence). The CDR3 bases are TGTGCCAGCAGCCGCGGGACAGGCCCCTACGAGCAGTACTTC. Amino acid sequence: CASSRGTGPYEQYF.

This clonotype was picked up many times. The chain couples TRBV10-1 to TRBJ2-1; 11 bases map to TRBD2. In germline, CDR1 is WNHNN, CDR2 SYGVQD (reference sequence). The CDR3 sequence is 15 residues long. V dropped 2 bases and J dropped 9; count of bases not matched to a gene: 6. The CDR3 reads CASSEILAGVGEQFF. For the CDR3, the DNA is TGCGCCAGCAGTGAGATACTAGCGGGAGTGGGTGAGCAGTTCTTC.

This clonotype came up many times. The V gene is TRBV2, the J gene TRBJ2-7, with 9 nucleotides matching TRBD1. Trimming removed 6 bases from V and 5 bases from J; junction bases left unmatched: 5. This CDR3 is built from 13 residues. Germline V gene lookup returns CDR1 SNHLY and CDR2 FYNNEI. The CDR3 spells CASSRDRDNEQYF. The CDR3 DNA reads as TGTGCCAGCAGCCGGGACAGGGACAACGAGCAGTACTTC.

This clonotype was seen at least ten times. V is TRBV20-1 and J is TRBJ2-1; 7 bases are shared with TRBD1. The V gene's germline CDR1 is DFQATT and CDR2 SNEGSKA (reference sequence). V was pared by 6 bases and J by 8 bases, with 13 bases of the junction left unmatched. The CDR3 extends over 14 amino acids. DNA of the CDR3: TGCAGTGCAAGGACAGGAGCGAGCGGTGATGAGCAGTTCTTC. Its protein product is CSARTGASGDEQFF.

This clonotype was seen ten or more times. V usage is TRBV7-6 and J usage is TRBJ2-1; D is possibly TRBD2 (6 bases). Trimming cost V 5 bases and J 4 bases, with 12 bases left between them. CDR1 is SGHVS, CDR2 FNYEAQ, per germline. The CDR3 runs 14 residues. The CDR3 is CASSPTEGYNEQFF. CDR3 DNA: TGTGCCAGCAGCCCCACGGAGGGGTACAATGAGCAGTTCTTC.

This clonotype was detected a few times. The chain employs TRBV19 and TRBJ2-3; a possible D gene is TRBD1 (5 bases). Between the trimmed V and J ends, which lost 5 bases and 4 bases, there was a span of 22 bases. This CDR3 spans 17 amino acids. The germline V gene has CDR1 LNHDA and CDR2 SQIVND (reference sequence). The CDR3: CASSPRYGFKGADTQYF. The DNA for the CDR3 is TGTGCCAGTAGTCCCCGATACGGCTTCAAAGGGGCAGATACGCAGTATTTT.

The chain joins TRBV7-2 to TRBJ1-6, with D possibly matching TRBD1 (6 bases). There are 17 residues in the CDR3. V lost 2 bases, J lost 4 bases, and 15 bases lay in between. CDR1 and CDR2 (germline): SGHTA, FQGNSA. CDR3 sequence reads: CASSLSPRDTYNSPLHF. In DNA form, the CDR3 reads TGTGCCAGCAGCTTAAGTCCAAGGGACACTTATAATTCACCCCTCCACTTT.

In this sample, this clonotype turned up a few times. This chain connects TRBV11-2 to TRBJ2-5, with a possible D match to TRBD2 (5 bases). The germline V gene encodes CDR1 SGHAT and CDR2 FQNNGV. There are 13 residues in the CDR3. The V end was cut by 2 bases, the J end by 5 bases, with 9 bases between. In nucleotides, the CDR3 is TGTGCCAGCAGCTTAAAGGGAGAGGAGACCCAGTACTTC. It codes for CASSLKGEETQYF.

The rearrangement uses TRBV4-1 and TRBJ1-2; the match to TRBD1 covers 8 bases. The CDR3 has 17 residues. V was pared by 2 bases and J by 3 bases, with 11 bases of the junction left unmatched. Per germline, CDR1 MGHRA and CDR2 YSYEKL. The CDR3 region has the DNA TGCGCCAGCAGCCAAACGTCAGGGGGCGTAGGGTACTATGGCTACACCTTC. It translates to CASSQTSGGVGYYGYTF.